This T cell receptor beta chain derives from a study of radiation and T cells in renal cell carcinoma. Study-wide findings and caveats: No pretreatment tumor biopsies were available for baseline clonotypes. In nephrectomy-only tumors, top 100 clonotypes averaged roughly 43%, versus 54% irradiated.

Treatment given: 15 Gy SBRT to primary tumor, nephrectomy 4 weeks later. Nephrectomy followed 15 Gy stereotactic body radiation by 4 weeks. Losses at the gene ends were 5 bases for V and 0 bases for J; bases not matched to a gene: 4. CDR1 is SGHNT, CDR2 YENEEA, per germline. This CDR3 comprises 15 residues. The data were produced by immunoSEQ multiplex PCR, yet TCRdb's version contains in-frame clones alone and is incomplete. The sample includes almost 9,500 clones, about 63% of them seen just once. This clone was seen once. Its antigen is as yet unknown. Sequencing was performed on tumor tissue, taken from a patient whose treatment included radiotherapy and nephrectomy. This sequence was found in a woman aged 45-65 years with renal cell carcinoma. The chain employs TRBV11-3 and TRBJ2-3; 8 bases are shared with TRBD1. The CDR3 sequence: CASSQRQGSTDTQYF. CDR3 sequence (DNA): TGTGCCAGCAGCCAGCGACAGGGGAGCACAGATACGCAGTATTTT.